The present entry profiles one T cell receptor beta chain with its context. The source of the sample is a study of neoadjuvant nivolumab and ipilimumab in lung cancer. The protocol was immunoSEQ multiplex PCR, while the TCRdb copy is restricted to in-frame clones and leaves out a portion. Seen here are 39,000 or so clones, approximately 92% observed once, and the top ten hold 2.5% to 3.5%. The length of the CDR3 is 19 residues. Trimming took 0 bases from V and 1 from J; bases not matched to a gene: 8. The germline CDR1 and CDR2 sequences are SGHAT and FQDESV (reference sequence). The sample in question was peripheral blood, obtained before neoadjuvant nivolumab, alone or with ipilimumab. The receptor was derived from an adult with non-small cell lung cancer. The genes are TRBV11-1 and TRBJ2-2; 10 nucleotides align to TRBD2. The CDR3 loop is CASSLAGSGLAVNTGELFF. The CDR3 nucleotides are TGTGCCAGCAGCTTAGCGGGGTCTGGACTAGCGGTGAACACCGGGGAGCTGTTTTTT.